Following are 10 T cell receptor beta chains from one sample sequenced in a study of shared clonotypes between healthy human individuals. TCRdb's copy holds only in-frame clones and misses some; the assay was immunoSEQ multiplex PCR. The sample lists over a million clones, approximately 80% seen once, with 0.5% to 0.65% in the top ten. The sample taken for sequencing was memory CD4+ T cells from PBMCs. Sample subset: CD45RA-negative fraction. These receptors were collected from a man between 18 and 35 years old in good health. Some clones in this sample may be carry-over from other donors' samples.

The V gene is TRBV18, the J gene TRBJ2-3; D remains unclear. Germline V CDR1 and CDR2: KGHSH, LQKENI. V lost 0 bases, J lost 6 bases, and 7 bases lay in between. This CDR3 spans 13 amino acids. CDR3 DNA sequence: TGTGCCAGCTCACCACCGGGTGGGGATACGCAGTATTTT. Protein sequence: CASSPPGGDTQYF.

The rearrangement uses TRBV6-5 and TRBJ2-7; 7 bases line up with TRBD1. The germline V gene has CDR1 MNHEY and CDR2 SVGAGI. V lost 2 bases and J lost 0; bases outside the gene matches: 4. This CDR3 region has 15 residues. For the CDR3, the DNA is TGTGCCAGCAGTTACAGGGCAGGGGGCTCCTACGAGCAGTACTTC. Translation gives CASSYRAGGSYEQYF.

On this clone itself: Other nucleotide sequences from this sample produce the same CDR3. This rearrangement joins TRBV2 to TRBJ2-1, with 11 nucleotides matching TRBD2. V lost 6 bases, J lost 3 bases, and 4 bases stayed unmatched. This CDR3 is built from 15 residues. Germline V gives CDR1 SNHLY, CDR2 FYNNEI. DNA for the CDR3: TGTGCCAGCAGCCTGGGGACTAGCGGCTACAATGAGCAGTTCTTC. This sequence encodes CASSLGTSGYNEQFF.

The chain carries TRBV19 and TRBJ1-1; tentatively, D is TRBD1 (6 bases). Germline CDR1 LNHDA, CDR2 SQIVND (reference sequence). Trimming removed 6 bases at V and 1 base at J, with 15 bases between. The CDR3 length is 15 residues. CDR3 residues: CASRNQQGWNTEAFF. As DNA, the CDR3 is TGTGCCAGTAGGAATCAACAGGGTTGGAACACTGAAGCTTTCTTT.

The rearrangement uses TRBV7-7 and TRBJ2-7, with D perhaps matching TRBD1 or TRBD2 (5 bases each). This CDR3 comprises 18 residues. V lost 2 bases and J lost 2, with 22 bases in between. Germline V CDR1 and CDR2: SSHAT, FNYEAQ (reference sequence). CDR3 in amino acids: CASSLLGNLRDATYEQYF. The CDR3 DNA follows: TGTGCCAGCAGCTTATTGGGCAATTTGAGGGACGCCACCTACGAGCAGTACTTC.

The CDR3 DNA is TGTGCCAGCAGGAGAGCGCATCAAGAGACCCAGTACTTC. It encodes CASRRAHQETQYF. This chain connects TRBV6-6 to TRBJ2-5; D not certain. The germline CDR1 and CDR2 sequences are MNHNY and SVGAGI (reference sequence). Trimming removed 6 bases from V and 2 bases from J, with 10 bases in between. This CDR3 is 13 amino acids long.

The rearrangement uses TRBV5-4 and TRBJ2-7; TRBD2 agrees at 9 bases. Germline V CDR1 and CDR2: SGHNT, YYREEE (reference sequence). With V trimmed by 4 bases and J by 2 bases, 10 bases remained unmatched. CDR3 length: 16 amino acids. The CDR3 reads CASSRPGGGRAYEQYF. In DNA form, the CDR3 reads TGTGCCAGCAGCCGGCCGGGGGGCGGGAGGGCCTACGAGCAGTACTTC.

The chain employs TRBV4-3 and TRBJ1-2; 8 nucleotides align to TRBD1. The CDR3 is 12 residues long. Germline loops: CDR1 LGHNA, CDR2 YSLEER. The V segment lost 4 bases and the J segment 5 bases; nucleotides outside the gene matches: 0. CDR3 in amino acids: CASSRQGYGYTF. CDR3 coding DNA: TGCGCCAGCAGCCGACAGGGGTATGGCTACACCTTC.

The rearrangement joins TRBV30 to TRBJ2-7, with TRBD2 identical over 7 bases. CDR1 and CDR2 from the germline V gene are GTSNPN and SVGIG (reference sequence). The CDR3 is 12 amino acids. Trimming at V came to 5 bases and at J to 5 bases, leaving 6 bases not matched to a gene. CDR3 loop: CAWGRERDEQYF. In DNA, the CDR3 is TGTGCCTGGGGGCGGGAGAGGGACGAGCAGTACTTC.

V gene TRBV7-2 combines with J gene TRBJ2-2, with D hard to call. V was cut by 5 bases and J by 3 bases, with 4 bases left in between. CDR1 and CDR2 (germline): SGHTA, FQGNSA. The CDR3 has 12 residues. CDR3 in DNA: TGTGCCAGCAGCCGATACACCGGGGAGCTGTTTTTT. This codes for CASSRYTGELFF.